The next 22 T cell receptor beta chains were all read from a single sample in a study of blood T cell repertoires in COVID-19. Repertoires were generated with immunoSEQ multiplex PCR, while TCRdb's copy carries only in-frame clones and drops some. The sample holds roughly 130,000 clones, 84% seen once. The sequencing sample was made of peripheral blood. The receptors stem from a woman aged 55-70 years with acute or convalescent COVID-19.

The chain employs TRBV30 and TRBJ1-1; D is possibly TRBD1 (6 bases). With 5 bases removed from V and 2 bases from J, the gap between germline ends came to 12 bases. The CDR3 is 13 residues long. CDR1 and CDR2 (germline): GTSNPN, SVGIG (reference sequence). In DNA, the CDR3 is TGTGCCTGGTCCAGGACAGCCAACACTGAAGCTTTCTTT. It codes for CAWSRTANTEAFF.

The gene calls are TRBV12-3 or TRBV12-4 and TRBJ1-2; D unresolved. The CDR3 covers 13 residues. Trimming cost V 6 bases and J 1 base, with 9 bases left between them. CDR3 in DNA: TGTGCCAGCAGCTTCAACAGTAACTATGGCTACACCTTC. Translated: CASSFNSNYGYTF.

This clone was seen only a few times. Distinct nucleotide sequences in the sample also encode this CDR3. V gene TRBV18 combines with J gene TRBJ1-2; D gene unclear. This CDR3 region has 14 residues. CDR1 and CDR2 (germline): KGHSH, LQKENI. Trimming cost V 0 bases and J 4 bases, with 9 bases left between them. The CDR3 loop reads CASSPPEGRYGYTF. In DNA, the CDR3 is TGTGCCAGCTCACCACCAGAGGGCCGCTATGGCTACACCTTC.

The gene calls are TRBV10-3 and TRBJ1-2, with 7 bases fitting TRBD1. The CDR3 is 14 amino acids. CDR1 and CDR2 from the germline V gene are ENHRY and SYGVKD. V lost 5 bases to trimming and J lost 3 bases; unmatched junction nucleotides: 6. CDR3 region: CAISLGQADYGYTF. The CDR3 DNA reads as TGTGCCATCAGTTTAGGACAGGCTGACTATGGCTACACCTTC.

The V gene is TRBV7-9, the J gene TRBJ1-1; a weak D match, TRBD1 (5 bases). CDR1 and CDR2 (germline): SEHNR, FQNEAQ (reference sequence). V gave up 2 bases and J gave up 7 bases, with 14 bases separating them. The CDR3 spans 14 residues. The CDR3 region is CASSLQGRPGEAFF. In DNA form, the CDR3 reads TGTGCCAGCAGCTTACAGGGTCGCCCAGGTGAAGCTTTCTTT.

The chain joins TRBV5-5 to TRBJ1-5; TRBD1 aligns across 10 bases. The ends lost 4 bases at V and 6 bases at J; junction bases unmatched: 7. Germline V gene lookup returns CDR1 SGHKS and CDR2 YYEKEE (reference sequence). This CDR3 contains 15 residues. Written as DNA, the CDR3 is TGTGCCAGCAGCGTCGGGACAGGGGACAGTCAGCCCCAGCATTTT. Amino acids: CASSVGTGDSQPQHF.

The rearrangement uses TRBV11-2 and TRBJ1-1; possible D gene TRBD1, 5 bases. Per the germline V gene, CDR1 is SGHAT and CDR2 is FQNNGV. Trimming shortened V by 1 base and J by 4 bases, and 13 bases separated the two germline ends. The CDR3 sequence is 15 residues long. The CDR3 here is CASSLGTGIGTEAFF. CDR3 nucleotide sequence: TGTGCCAGCAGCTTAGGAACAGGTATTGGCACTGAAGCTTTCTTT.

The CDR3 spells CASSPPGANTEAFF. The DNA for the CDR3 is TGTGCCAGCTCACCACCGGGGGCCAACACTGAAGCTTTCTTT. The chain couples TRBV18 to TRBJ1-1; tentatively, D is TRBD1 (6 bases). Looked up from germline, CDR1 is KGHSH and CDR2 is LQKENI. Trimming removed 0 bases from V and 2 bases from J, with 7 bases in between. The CDR3 runs 14 residues.

V is TRBV11-2 and J is TRBJ2-2; D not resolved. CDR3 length: 14 amino acids. Germline CDR1 is SGHAT and CDR2 is FQNNGV. Trimming removed 5 bases from V and 0 bases from J, with 7 bases in between. Here the CDR3 reads CASSVDTNTGELFF. The DNA of the CDR3 is TGTGCCAGCAGCGTCGACACGAACACCGGGGAGCTGTTTTTT. The whole variable domain, filled in from reference TRBV11-2 and TRBJ2-2, reads EAGVAQSPRYKIIEKRQSVAFWCNPISGHATLYWYQQILGQGPKLLIQFQNNGVVDDSQLPKDRFSAERLKGVDSTLKIQPAKLEDSAVYLCASSVDTNTGELFFGEGSRLTVL.

The gene calls are TRBV30 and TRBJ2-7, with D perhaps TRBD1 (6 bases). Germline-derived CDR1 and CDR2 are GTSNPN and SVGIG (reference sequence). Trimming pared 2 bases from V and 6 bases from J, leaving 14 bases between. The CDR3 length is 13 residues. The CDR3 DNA reads TGTGCCTGGAGTCTTGGCCTGACAGGCGAGCAGTACGTC. Translation gives CAWSLGLTGEQYV.

V gene TRBV5-1 combines with J gene TRBJ1-4, with 7 bases matching TRBD1. CDR3 size: 14 residues. Germline assignment: CDR1 SGHRS and CDR2 YFSETQ. The trim removed 2 bases at V and 7 bases at J, leaving 5 bases unmatched. CDR3 in amino acids: CASSFKGGSEKLFF. The DNA of the CDR3 is TGCGCCAGCAGCTTTAAAGGGGGCAGTGAAAAACTGTTTTTT. The full variable domain, its missing parts supplied by reference TRBV5-1 and TRBJ1-4, is KAGVTQTPRYLIKTRGQQVTLSCSPISGHRSVSWYQQTPGQGLQFLFEYFSETQRNKGNFPGRFSGRQFSNSRSEMNVSTLELGDSALYLCASSFKGGSEKLFFGSGTQLSVL.

The V gene is TRBV11-1, the J gene TRBJ1-2; D perhaps matches TRBD1 (5 bases). Trimming removed 5 bases from V and 4 bases from J, with 17 bases in between. The germline CDR1 and CDR2 sequences are SGHAT and FQDESV (reference sequence). CDR3 length equals 15 residues. CDR3 sequence (DNA): TGTGCCAGCAGCCACGGGACGGGAGAACGCTATGGCTACACCTTC. This codes for CASSHGTGERYGYTF.

The genes are TRBV7-8 and TRBJ1-3; no reliable D call. Trimming removed 1 base at V and 2 bases at J, with 6 bases between. The CDR3 contains 14 residues. Germline V gives CDR1 SGHVS, CDR2 FQNEAQ. The CDR3 bases are TGTGCCAGCAGCTTAGTCGGGACTGGAAACACCATATATTTT. This translates into CASSLVGTGNTIYF. The full variable domain, rest sourced from reference TRBV7-8 and TRBJ1-3, is GAGVSQSPRYKVAKRGQDVALRCDPISGHVSLFWYQQALGQGPEFLTYFQNEAQLDKSGLPSDRFFAERPEGSVSTLKIQRTQQEDSAVYLCASSLVGTGNTIYFGEGSWLTVV.

The V gene is TRBV12-5, the J gene TRBJ1-2; D is perhaps TRBD1 (6 bases). Germline assignment: CDR1 LGHNT and CDR2 FRNRAP. CDR3 length equals 14 residues. The ends were cut back, 4 bases at V and 8 bases at J, with 17 bases in the middle. In nucleotides, the CDR3 is TGTGCTAGTGGTTCGACAACAGGGCTTAGGGGCTACACCTTC. This sequence encodes CASGSTTGLRGYTF.

The table lists this clone with a count of one. The V gene is TRBV24-1, the J gene TRBJ2-1, with unresolved D. This CDR3 region has 15 residues. Germline CDR1 is KGHDR and CDR2 is SFDVKD. Trimming pared 2 bases from V and 3 bases from J, leaving 10 bases between. The CDR3 DNA reads as TGTGCCACCAGTGATTCGCAGAGAGGCTACAATGAGCAGTTCTTC. Translating it yields CATSDSQRGYNEQFF.

The genes are TRBV10-2 and TRBJ1-2; D is possibly TRBD1 (5 bases). The germline V and J ends were trimmed by 8 bases and 8 bases, with 9 bases remaining between them. Looked up from germline, CDR1 is WSHSY and CDR2 is SAAADI. The CDR3 is made up of 10 amino acids. The CDR3 DNA is TGCGCCAGCGGCGGGGGGGGCTACACCTTC. It specifies CASGGGGYTF.

V is TRBV5-4 and J is TRBJ1-6; 10 positions agree with TRBD1. Germline V CDR1 and CDR2: SGHNT, YYREEE (reference sequence). V gave up 4 bases and J gave up 7 bases; unmatched junction bases: 2. This CDR3 has 14 residues. In DNA, the CDR3 is TGTGCCAGCAGCAAGGGACAGGGGAATTCACCCCTCCACTTT. Residues: CASSKGQGNSPLHF.

This chain uses TRBV4-1 with TRBJ1-1; D possibly corresponds to TRBD1 (6 bases). The CDR3 runs 17 residues. Per germline, CDR1 MGHRA and CDR2 YSYEKL. V was cut by 0 bases and J by 4 bases, with 18 bases left in between. CDR3: CASSQDPHTGSGTEAFF. DNA for the CDR3: TGCGCCAGCAGCCAAGATCCCCATACAGGGTCCGGCACTGAAGCTTTCTTT.

This chain connects TRBV7-7 to TRBJ2-5; 7 bases align to TRBD1. The length of the CDR3 is 15 residues. V lost 2 bases to trimming and J lost 1 base; unmatched junction nucleotides: 4. The germline V gene encodes CDR1 SSHAT and CDR2 FNYEAQ (reference sequence). CDR3 amino acids: CASSLNRQGQETQYF. The CDR3 DNA sequence: TGTGCCAGCAGCTTAAACCGACAGGGCCAAGAGACCCAGTACTTC.

This chain uses TRBV6-5 with TRBJ2-3, with D tentatively TRBD2 (6 bases). This CDR3 spans 12 amino acids. V was clipped by 4 bases and J by 8 bases, with 10 bases between them. Germline assignment: CDR1 MNHEY and CDR2 SVGAGI. The CDR3: CASSFEGGTQYF. CDR3 bases: TGTGCCAGCAGTTTTGAGGGAGGTACGCAGTATTTT.

V usage is TRBV10-3 and J usage is TRBJ2-1; 10 bases agree with TRBD2. There are 15 residues in the CDR3. V dropped 3 bases and J dropped 1; count of bases not matched to a gene: 0. Per germline, CDR1 ENHRY and CDR2 SYGVKD. CDR3 DNA: TGTGCCATCAGTGATAGCGGGGGGTCCTACAATGAGCAGTTCTTC. The encoded protein is CAISDSGGSYNEQFF.

The rearrangement joins TRBV7-8 to TRBJ2-5; D gene ambiguous. The CDR3 totals 14 residues. The V end lost 1 base, the J end lost 1 base, and 7 bases lay between the germline ends. In germline, CDR1 is SGHVS, CDR2 FQNEAQ. In DNA form, the CDR3 reads TGTGCCAGCAGCTTAGGGGCAGTCCAAGAGACCCAGTACTTC. Its translation: CASSLGAVQETQYF.